Presented here are 4 T cell receptor beta chains from one specimen sequenced in a study of blood T cell repertoires in COVID-19. Assay used: immunoSEQ multiplex PCR; TCRdb lists only in-frame clones, some missing. The sample carries roughly 210,000 clones, 88% recorded once. Sequencing used peripheral blood. The receptors were gathered from a man between 65 and 85 years old with acute or convalescent COVID-19.

The chain links TRBV6-5 to TRBJ2-7; D is unclear. Looked up from germline, CDR1 is MNHEY and CDR2 is SVGAGI. V was trimmed by 6 bases and J by 4 bases, leaving 13 bases between them. This CDR3 comprises 13 residues. Here the CDR3 reads CASRHIVSYEQYF. CDR3 nucleotide sequence: TGTGCCAGCAGGCACATCGTAAGTTACGAGCAGTACTTC.

About this clone: A much more abundant neighbour one base away suggests this may be a read error. At the DNA level, this CDR3 is encoded by other sequences in the same sample as well. The V gene is TRBV11-2, the J gene TRBJ1-2; D may be TRBD1 (5 bases). The CDR3 runs to 13 residues. CDR1 is SGHAT, CDR2 FQNNGV, per germline. Trimming removed 1 base at V and 6 bases at J, with 9 bases between. CDR3 sequence: CASSLGTGDGYTF. The CDR3 DNA reads as TGTGCCAGCAGCTTAGGGACGGGGGATGGCTACACCTTC.

This chain connects TRBV18 to TRBJ2-2; D is unresolved. With 5 bases removed from V and 1 base from J, the gap between germline ends came to 8 bases. The CDR3 runs to 14 residues. From germline, CDR1 is KGHSH and CDR2 LQKENI. The chain's CDR3 is CASSLRQNTGELFF. The CDR3 region has the DNA TGTGCCAGCTCATTACGACAGAACACCGGGGAGCTGTTTTTT.

The genes are TRBV14 and TRBJ2-1; 7 nucleotides agree with TRBD1. V was pared by 0 bases and J by 6 bases, with 11 bases of the junction left unmatched. CDR3 size: 17 residues. CDR1 and CDR2 (germline): SGHDN, FVKESK. CDR3 coding DNA: TGTGCCAGCAGCCAAGATCGACGGACAGGACTGGCCAATGAGCAGTTCTTC. The encoded protein is CASSQDRRTGLANEQFF.